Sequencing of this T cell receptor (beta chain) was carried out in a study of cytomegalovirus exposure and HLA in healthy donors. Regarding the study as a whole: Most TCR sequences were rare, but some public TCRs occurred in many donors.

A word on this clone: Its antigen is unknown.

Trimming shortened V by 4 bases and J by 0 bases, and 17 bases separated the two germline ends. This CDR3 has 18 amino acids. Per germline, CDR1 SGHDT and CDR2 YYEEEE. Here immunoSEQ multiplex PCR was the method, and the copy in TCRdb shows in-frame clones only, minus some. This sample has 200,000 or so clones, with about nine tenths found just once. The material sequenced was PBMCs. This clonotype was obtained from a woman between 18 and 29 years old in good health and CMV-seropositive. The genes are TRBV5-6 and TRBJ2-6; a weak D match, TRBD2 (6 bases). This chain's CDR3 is CASSAAGLSYSGANVLTF. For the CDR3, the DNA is TGTGCCAGCAGCGCGGCGGGACTTTCCTACTCTGGGGCCAACGTCCTGACTTTC.